This is a list of T cell receptor beta chains from one sample in a study of beta chain features in type 1 diabetes. Produced via immunoSEQ multiplex PCR; TCRdb's table is partial and in-frame only. The repertoire holds a few hundred thousand clones, with 8.5% to 10% as singletons. Material: central memory CD4+ T cells from blood. All receptors come from a young man with type 1 diabetes. Each CDR3 is given with its conserved first and last residue. The D gene is left open where the match is weak. Clone size is not always given. Where it is, it says once, few, many or a class for expanded clones.

>TRBJ2-1|few|TRBV27|-
TGTGCCAGCAGTTTCATGACTGGTTACTCCTACAATGAGCAGTTCTTC
CASSFMTGYSYNEQFF
>TRBJ1-2|-|TRBV5-1|TRBD1
TGCGCCAGCAGCTTGCGGGGAACGACAGGGTATGATTATGGCTACACCTTC
CASSLRGTTGYDYGYTF
>TRBJ1-4|few|TRBV19|TRBD1
TGTGCCAGTAGTAGCTCGGGACAGGGATACGAAAAACTGTTTTTT
CASSSSGQGYEKLFF
>TRBJ2-7|-|TRBV12-2|-
TGTGCAAGTCGCTTAGTCCGGGACGGAGGGCATACCCGATACGAGCAGTACTTC
CASRLVRDGGHTRYEQYF
>TRBJ1-1|few|TRBV18|TRBD1
TGTGCCAGCTCTAACTCAGGACAGGGGGGAATGAACACTGAAGCTTTCTTT
CASSNSGQGGMNTEAFF
>TRBJ1-2|few|TRBV7-2|-
TGTGCCAGCAGCCCGATGCAGGGAGCCTATGGCTACACCTTC
CASSPMQGAYGYTF
>TRBJ2-7|-|TRBV7-2|TRBD2
TGTGCCAGCAGCTTAGGGACTAGCGCGTACTACGAGCAGTACTTC
CASSLGTSAYYEQYF
>TRBJ1-1|-|TRBV2|-
TGTGCCAGCAATGGACAGCCGAACACTGAAGCTTTCTTT
CASNGQPNTEAFF
>TRBJ2-5|few|TRBV30|TRBD2
TGTGCCTGGAGTGTACAAGGAAGGACTAGCGGGATAGAGACCCAGTACTTC
CAWSVQGRTSGIETQYF
>TRBJ2-7|-|TRBV6-6|TRBD2
TGTGCCAGCAGTTACGGACTAGCGGACAAGCAGTACTTC
CASSYGLADKQYF
>TRBJ2-1|-|TRBV5-4|TRBD2
TGTGCCAGCAGCTTGGAGGGACTAGCGGGAGTTAATGAGCAGTTCTTC
CASSLEGLAGVNEQFF
>TRBJ2-3|few|TRBV29-1|-
TGCAGCGTTGAAGGTCCCACTAGCACAGATACGCAGTATTTT
CSVEGPTSTDTQYF
>TRBJ2-7|few|TRBV5-1|-
TGCGCCAGCAGCTTGGCGGGGCGGAGCCCCCCCTACGAGCAGTACTTC
CASSLAGRSPPYEQYF
>TRBJ1-1|-|TRBV5-1|-
TGCGCCAGCAGCTTTGGGGGCGGGAACACTGAAGCTTTCTTT
CASSFGGGNTEAFF
>TRBJ2-1|many|TRBV19|TRBD1
TGTGCCAGTAGTATAGATAGGACAGGGATAGGGAATGAGCAGTTCTTC
CASSIDRTGIGNEQFF
>TRBJ2-5|many|TRBV7-9|-
TGTGCCAGCAGCCCCGTGGGGGGACTTGAAGAGACCCAGTACTTC
CASSPVGGLEETQYF
>TRBJ2-5|-|TRBV19|-
TGTGCCAGTAGTAGGGGTCTCCCAAGAGAGACCCAGTACTTC
CASSRGLPRETQYF
>TRBJ2-7|-|TRBV4-3|-
TGCGCCAGCAGCCAAGCTACCGGGACTCAGTACTTC
CASSQATGTQYF
>TRBJ2-2|many|TRBV28|TRBD1
TGTGCCAGCACTCAATTAACAGGGGGCGCCGGCACCGGGGAGCTGTTTTTT
CASTQLTGGAGTGELFF
>TRBJ2-4|few|TRBV5-1|-
TGCGCCAGCAGCGGTTCTAGCTCCCCCGAGGACATTCAGTACTTC
CASSGSSSPEDIQYF
>TRBJ2-1|-|TRBV7-9|TRBD2
TGTGCCAGCAGCTTAGCCGGGACTAGCGGGATCAATGAGCAGTTCTTC
CASSLAGTSGINEQFF
>TRBJ2-7|few|TRBV29-1|-
TGCAGCGTTGTGGGGACCTACGAGCAGTACTTC
CSVVGTYEQYF
>TRBJ2-1|few|TRBV7-8|-
TGTGCCAGCAGCTTAGTAAGTAGCTCCTACAATGAGCAGTTCTTC
CASSLVSSSYNEQFF
>TRBJ1-2|many|TRBV10-3|-
TGTGCCAAATGGGACGTGGGCTACACCTTC
CAKWDVGYTF
>TRBJ1-2|few|TRBV5-1|-
TGCGCCAGCAGCTTGGGACAGCGCTATGGCTACACCTTC
CASSLGQRYGYTF
>TRBJ2-7|-|TRBV15|TRBD2
TGTGCCACCAGCTTTCGGGGGGTGGACGAGCAGTACTTC
CATSFRGVDEQYF
>TRBJ2-6|few|TRBV7-2|-
TGTGCCAGCAGCTTATCGGTTTTCGTTCGCAACGTCCTGACTTTC
CASSLSVFVRNVLTF
>TRBJ1-5|-|TRBV4-1|-
TGCGCCAGCAGCCAAGAAGGCAGCAATCAGCCCCAGCATTTT
CASSQEGSNQPQHF
>TRBJ2-2|few|TRBV29-1|TRBD1
TGCAGCGTCGATGACAGGGGGAGGACCGGGGAGCTGTTTTTT
CSVDDRGRTGELFF
>TRBJ2-6|-|TRBV6-1|-
TGTGCCAGCAGTGTCGGGGGAGCTGGGGCCAACGTCCTGACTTTC
CASSVGGAGANVLTF
>TRBJ1-1|-|TRBV28|TRBD1
TGTGCCAGCAGTTTACCCCCCGGACAGGCTTCGAACACTGAAGCTTTCTTT
CASSLPPGQASNTEAFF
>TRBJ1-1|-|TRBV5-6|-
TGTGCCAGCAGTTTGACGACCGGAGGGAACACTGAAGCTTTCTTT
CASSLTTGGNTEAFF
>TRBJ2-7|-|TRBV4-2|TRBD2
TGTGCCAGCAGCCAAGCGAGCGGGAGCGTCTACGAGCAGTACTTC
CASSQASGSVYEQYF
>TRBJ2-3|-|TRBV6-5|-
TGTGCCAGCAGTTACCCGGGCCGCCGGGGCGGTACGCAGTATTTT
CASSYPGRRGGTQYF
>TRBJ2-2|few|TRBV5-1|-
TGCGCCAGCAGCGGAGGGACGGTGAATGGGGAGCTGTTTTTT
CASSGGTVNGELFF
>TRBJ2-2|-|TRBV2|-
TGTGCCAGCAGCCTAGATACCGGGGAGCTGTTTTTT
CASSLDTGELFF
>TRBJ2-3|-|TRBV7-2|-
TGTGCCAGCAGCTTAAAGGCGTTCACAGATACGCAGTATTTT
CASSLKAFTDTQYF
>TRBJ2-1|few|TRBV9|TRBD2
TGTGCCAGCAGCGTAGCTGTCCGGACTAGCGGGAGAGTCGGGGAGCAGTTCTTC
CASSVAVRTSGRVGEQFF
>TRBJ2-3|-|TRBV6-1|-
TGTGCCAGCAGGGGGTTGCACGGCACAGATACGCAGTATTTT
CASRGLHGTDTQYF